This T cell receptor (beta chain) was obtained from a study of cytomegalovirus exposure and HLA in healthy donors (dated by TCRdb to about 2017). With respect to the entire study: According to a later analysis, the 120 or so validation repertoires were produced on the same platform as the 666 repertoires of the first cohort. In addition to the first cohort of around 670 subjects, a separate validation cohort of 130 or so different subjects was used. The study aimed to test whether signatures of past pathogen exposure could be identified by cataloging public T cell receptors. To predict cytomegalovirus infection status, the study brought together high-throughput TCR immunosequencing, statistical association of individual TCRs with disease status, and machine learning. Overall study outcomes, separate from this receptor: In a later analysis, TCRs clustered in the first cohort were found to also tend to co-occur in the roughly 120 validation repertoires, with 90% to 95% of cluster scores above 0. While some public TCRs were present in many individuals, most TCR sequences turned up only very rarely across donors. A few of the identified cytomegalovirus-associated TCR beta chains were confirmed in vitro to be specific for cytomegalovirus antigens. The classifier was reported to diagnose cytomegalovirus status with high specificity and sensitivity in both the original cohort and the validation cohort. The validation cohort had no HLA typing available for a later analysis, so co-occurrence within that cohort was assessed over all 120 or so repertoires. A total of 164 TCR beta chains were listed by the study as associated with cytomegalovirus. According to the authors, the approach could potentially be generalized to other disease states and immunological phenotypes.

The donors were included in the validation cohort of 130 or so subjects, a group kept apart from the roughly 700-subject first cohort. Unmatched junction bases come to 8, with V trimmed by 3 bases and J by 5 bases. The germline V gene supplies CDR1 SGDLS and CDR2 YYNGEE. The CDR3 runs 15 residues from the cysteine to the phenylalanine. Left in the record is the CDR3 DNA by itself, 45 bases read in frame from the first base. Details on this clone: Its target antigen remains unknown. Per-base qualities were not stored, and no clone one base away is much larger.

The method was the immunoSEQ multiplex PCR assay. In the paper's pipeline: A statistical classification framework was built to diagnose cytomegalovirus status from the catalog of TCR beta chain sequences. The source is immuneACCESS, and TCRdb retained only in-frame sequences with V and J called. Part of the clones is not carried over; for the studies checked, unresolved V genes explain less than half of this, and the remainder is unexplained. That table gives V, J and clone size, and the DNA gave D and trimming. The sample table shows some 140,000 clones, and roughly nine tenths are seen once. Less than 3.5% of the sample is held by the ten biggest clonotypes.

The rearrangement combines TRBV9 with TRBJ2-5, and 9 bases in between align with TRBD1. The source material was PBMCs. This TCR came from a man aged 18 to 29 in good health and CMV-seronegative. The DNA sequence is TGTGCCAGCAGCGAGACCGGGACAGGGTTTGAGACCCAGTACTTC. Its protein reads: CASSETGTGFETQYF.